This T cell receptor (beta chain) was obtained from a study of tumor and adjacent non-tumor tissue in lung cancer. Study in general: Histology: eleven to twelve adenocarcinoma, a couple of squamous cell carcinoma, 1 small cell lung cancer. Findings and limits, study-wide: Significantly higher TCR diversity was found in tumor than normal lung. Top 100 clones took a larger repertoire share in normal lung.

Three rounds of nested PCR, following a modified ARM-PCR protocol, produced the TCRbeta library. TCRdb independently ran MiXCR on the multiplex PCR reads; one entry per CDR3 protein. The sample lists some 120,000 distinct CDR3 sequences, 55% to 75% occurring once. As to this clonotype: Its target is not known. A clone one base away is much larger, so this may be a read error.

The CDR3 consists of 15 residues. Germline values: CDR1 MNHEY, CDR2 SVGAGI. The template was RNA from unsorted bulk tissue. Sequenced material: lung tumor tissue. This receptor was taken from a man aged 30 to 39 with non-small cell lung cancer. The chain recombines TRBV6-5 with TRBJ2-1; 14 nucleotides match TRBD2. CDR3 sequence (DNA): TGTGCCAGCAGAGGGACTAGCGGGAGCGGCAATGATCAGTTCTTC. It specifies CASRGTSGSGNDQFF.